The T cell receptor beta chain under discussion was sequenced for a study of T cells in Graves' hyperthyroidism and ophthalmopathy. Study-level points and caveats: Most thyroid clonotypes with frequency above 0.001 were detected in blood.

Amplification of TCR beta CDR3 regions was performed using RNA transcripts as template. The study used the HTBI primer set for a first-round RT-PCR of the TCR CDR3. TCRdb re-derived calls from the multiplex PCR reads in MiXCR, one entry per CDR3 protein. The sample holds about 590,000 distinct CDR3 sequences, approximately 14% seen once. There are many counts of this clonotype. Its target is unknown. V was shortened by 0 bases and J by 6 bases, with 13 bases between the two germline ends. CDR1 and CDR2 (germline): SGHRS, YFSETQ. The CDR3 has 15 amino acids. Sequencing input: blood. The chain couples TRBV5-1 to TRBJ2-1; D remains unclear. This clonotype was obtained from a woman in her twenties or thirties with Graves' hyperthyroidism. DNA of the CDR3: TGCGCCAGCAGCTTGGGAGTTACAGTGGGCAATGAGCAGTTCTTC. This codes for CASSLGVTVGNEQFF.